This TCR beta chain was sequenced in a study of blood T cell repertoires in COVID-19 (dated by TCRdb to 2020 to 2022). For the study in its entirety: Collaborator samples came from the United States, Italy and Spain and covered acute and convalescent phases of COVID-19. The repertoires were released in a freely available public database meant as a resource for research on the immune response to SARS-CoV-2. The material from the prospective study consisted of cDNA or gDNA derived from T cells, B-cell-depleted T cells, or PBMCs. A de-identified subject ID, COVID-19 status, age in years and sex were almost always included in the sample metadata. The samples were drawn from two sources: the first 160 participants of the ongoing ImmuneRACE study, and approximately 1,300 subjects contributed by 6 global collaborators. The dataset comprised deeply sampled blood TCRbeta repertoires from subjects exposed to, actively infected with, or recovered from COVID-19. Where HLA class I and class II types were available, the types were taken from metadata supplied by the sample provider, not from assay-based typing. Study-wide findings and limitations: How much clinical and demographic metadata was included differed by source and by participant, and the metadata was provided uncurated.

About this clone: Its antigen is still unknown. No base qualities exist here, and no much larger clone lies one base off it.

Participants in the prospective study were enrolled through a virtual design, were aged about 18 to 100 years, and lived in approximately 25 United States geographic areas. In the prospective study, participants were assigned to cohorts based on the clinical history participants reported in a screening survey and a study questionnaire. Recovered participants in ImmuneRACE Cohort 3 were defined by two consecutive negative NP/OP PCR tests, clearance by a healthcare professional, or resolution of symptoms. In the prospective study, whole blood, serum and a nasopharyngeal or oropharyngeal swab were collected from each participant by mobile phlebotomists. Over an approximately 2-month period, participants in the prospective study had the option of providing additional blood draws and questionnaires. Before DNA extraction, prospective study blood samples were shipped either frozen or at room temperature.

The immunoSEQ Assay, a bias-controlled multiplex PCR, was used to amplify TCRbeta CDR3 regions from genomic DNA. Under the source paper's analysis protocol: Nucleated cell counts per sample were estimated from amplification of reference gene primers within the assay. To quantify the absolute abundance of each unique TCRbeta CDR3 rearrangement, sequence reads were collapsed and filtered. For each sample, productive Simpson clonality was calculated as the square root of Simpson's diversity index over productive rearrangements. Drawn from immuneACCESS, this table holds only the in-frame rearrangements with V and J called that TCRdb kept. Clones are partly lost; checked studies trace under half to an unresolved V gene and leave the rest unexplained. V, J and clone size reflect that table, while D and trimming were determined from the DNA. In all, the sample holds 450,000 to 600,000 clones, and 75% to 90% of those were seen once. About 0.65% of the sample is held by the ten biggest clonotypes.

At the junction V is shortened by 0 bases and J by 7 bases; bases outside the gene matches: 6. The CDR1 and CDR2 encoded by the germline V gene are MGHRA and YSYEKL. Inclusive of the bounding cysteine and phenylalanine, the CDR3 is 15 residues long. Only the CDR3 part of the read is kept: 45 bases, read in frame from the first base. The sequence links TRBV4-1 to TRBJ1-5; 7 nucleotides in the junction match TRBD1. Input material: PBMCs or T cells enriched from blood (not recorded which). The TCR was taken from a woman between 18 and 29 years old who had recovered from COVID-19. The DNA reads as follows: TGCGCCAGCAGCCAAGAGACAGGGTATAGACAGCCCCAGCATTTT. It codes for CASSQETGYRQPQHF.